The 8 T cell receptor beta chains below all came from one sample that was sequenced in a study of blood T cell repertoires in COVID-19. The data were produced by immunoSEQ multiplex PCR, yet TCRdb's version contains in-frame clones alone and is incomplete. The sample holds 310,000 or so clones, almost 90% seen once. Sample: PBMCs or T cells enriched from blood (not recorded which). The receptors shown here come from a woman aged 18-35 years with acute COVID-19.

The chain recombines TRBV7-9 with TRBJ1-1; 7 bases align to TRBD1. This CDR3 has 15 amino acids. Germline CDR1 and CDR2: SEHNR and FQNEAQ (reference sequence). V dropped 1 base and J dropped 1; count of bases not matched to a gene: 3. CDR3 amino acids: CASSLVWTGNTEAFF. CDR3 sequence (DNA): TGTGCCAGCAGCTTAGTTTGGACAGGGAACACTGAAGCTTTCTTT.

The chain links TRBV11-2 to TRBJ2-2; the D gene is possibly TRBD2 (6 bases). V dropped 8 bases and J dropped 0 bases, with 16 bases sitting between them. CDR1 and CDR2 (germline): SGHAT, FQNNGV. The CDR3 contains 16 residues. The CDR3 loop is CASRGIAGSNTGELFF. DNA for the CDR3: TGTGCCAGCCGGGGGATTGCGGGATCGAACACCGGGGAGCTGTTTTTT.

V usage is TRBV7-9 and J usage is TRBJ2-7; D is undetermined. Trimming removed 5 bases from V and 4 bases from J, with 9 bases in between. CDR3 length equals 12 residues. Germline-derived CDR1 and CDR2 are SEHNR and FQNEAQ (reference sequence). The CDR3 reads CASSTTEYEQYF. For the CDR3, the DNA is TGTGCCAGCAGCACGACGGAGTACGAGCAGTACTTC.

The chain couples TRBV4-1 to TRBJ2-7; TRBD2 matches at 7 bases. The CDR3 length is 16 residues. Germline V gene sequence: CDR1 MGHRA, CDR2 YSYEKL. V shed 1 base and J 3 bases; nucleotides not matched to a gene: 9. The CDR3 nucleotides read TGCGCCAGCAGCCAAGGCTCTAGCGGTCACAACTACGAGCAGTACTTC. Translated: CASSQGSSGHNYEQYF.

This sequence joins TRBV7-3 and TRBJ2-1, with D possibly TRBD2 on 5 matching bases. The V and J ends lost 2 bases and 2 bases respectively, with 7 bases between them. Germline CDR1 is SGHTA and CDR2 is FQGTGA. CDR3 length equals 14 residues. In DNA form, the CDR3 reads TGTGCCAGCAGCTTAGCGGGCGCCTACAATGAGCAGTTCTTC. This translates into CASSLAGAYNEQFF.

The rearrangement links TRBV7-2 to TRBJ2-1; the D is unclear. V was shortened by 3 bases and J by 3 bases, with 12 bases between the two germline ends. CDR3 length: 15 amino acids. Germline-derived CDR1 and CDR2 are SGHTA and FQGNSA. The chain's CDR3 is CASSFVESNYNEQFF. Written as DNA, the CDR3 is TGTGCCAGCAGCTTCGTCGAGTCGAACTACAATGAGCAGTTCTTC. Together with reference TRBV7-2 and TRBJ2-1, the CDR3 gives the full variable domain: GAGVSQSPSNKVTEKGKDVELRCDPISGHTALYWYRQSLGQGLEFLIYFQGNSAPDKSGLPSDRFSAERTGGSVSTLTIQRTQQEDSAVYLCASSFVESNYNEQFFGPGTRLTVL.

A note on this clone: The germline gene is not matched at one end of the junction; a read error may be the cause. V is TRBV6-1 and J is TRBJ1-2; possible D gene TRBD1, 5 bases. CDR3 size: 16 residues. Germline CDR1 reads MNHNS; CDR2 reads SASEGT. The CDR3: CASREGYRPLGSGYTF. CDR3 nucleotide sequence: TGTGCCAGCAGGGAAGGGTACAGGCCGTTAGGGTCTGGCTACACCTTC.

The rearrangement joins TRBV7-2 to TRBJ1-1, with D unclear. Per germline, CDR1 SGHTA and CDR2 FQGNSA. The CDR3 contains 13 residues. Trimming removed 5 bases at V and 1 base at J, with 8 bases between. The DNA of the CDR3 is TGTGCCAGCAGCCCCACACGGAACACTGAAGCTTTCTTT. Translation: CASSPTRNTEAFF.